The entry below gives a single T cell receptor (beta chain) sequence along with its context. The antigen is unknown. The data stem from a study of T-cell memory formation after mild COVID-19. The overall study: The study found TCR clusters largely donor specific. Study outcomes and limitations: The study found balanced CD4/CD8 in clones contracting day 15 to 85 and a CD4+ lean in later expanders.

The J segment lost 6 bases and the V segment lost 5 bases, leaving 8 bases of the junction unmatched. Germline-derived CDR1 and CDR2 are SGHRS and YFSETQ. The CDR3 runs 14 residues. TCRdb analysed the 5' RACE reads with MiXCR anew, one entry per CDR3 protein. The sample has roughly 580,000 distinct CDR3 sequences, roughly 18% seen once. Material for sequencing was PBMCs or a T cell subset sorted from them (not recorded which). The clonotype comes from an adult woman who had mild COVID-19 (a few samples of this study predate the infection). Cell type and time point are not known. The rearrangement uses TRBV5-1 and TRBJ2-1; 7 positions match TRBD1. As DNA, the CDR3 is TGCGCCAGCAGAAGGGGACAGAACCCCAATGAGCAGTTCTTC. It yields the protein CASRRGQNPNEQFF.